The 5 T cell receptor beta chains in this list originate from one sample, sequenced in a study of T cell responses to AZD1222 COVID-19 vaccine. The assay was immunoSEQ multiplex PCR, and TCRdb's table has in-frame clones only and misses some. Of about 260,000 clones listed, approximately 93% were seen once; the top ten hold roughly 0.51%. Specimen: peripheral blood, collected on day 0 of AZD1222 vaccination. These receptors were collected from an adult in good health.

As to this clone: One end of the junction is discordant with germline, which a read error may explain. V and J are TRBV6-9 and TRBJ2-7; D unclear. Looked up from germline, CDR1 is MNHGY and CDR2 is SVAAGI. This CDR3 is 13 amino acids long. CDR3: CASSYGGDDEQYF. The CDR3 region has the DNA TGTGCCAGCAGTTATGGTGGAGACGACGAGCAGTATTTC.

This chain links TRBV24-1 with TRBJ2-2, with 7 bases aligning to TRBD2. There are 15 residues in the CDR3. Germline loops: CDR1 KGHDR, CDR2 SFDVKD. J lost 1 base, V lost 3 bases, and 1 base had no gene match. CDR3 DNA sequence: TGTGCCACCAGTGATACGGGGGGGAACACCGGGGAGCTGTTTTTT. This translates into CATSDTGGNTGELFF.

The chain joins TRBV6-2 or TRBV6-3 to TRBJ1-2; weak D call: TRBD1 (5 bases). The germline gives CDR1 MNHEY, CDR2 SVGEGT. V was shortened by 6 bases and J by 2 bases, with 10 bases between the two germline ends. This CDR3 comprises 13 residues. Here the CDR3 reads CASSQGLNYGYTF. DNA for the CDR3: TGTGCCAGCAGCCAGGGACTGAACTATGGCTACACCTTC.

The V gene is TRBV21-1, the J gene TRBJ2-7; the D call in the table, TRBD2, was not verified against the DNA. TRBV21-1 is recorded as a pseudogene. The CDR3 contains 11 residues. CDR3 DNA: TGTGCCAGCAGCCACCGGGGCGAGCAGTACTTC. It translates to CASSHRGEQYF.

The chain recombines TRBV15 with TRBJ2-2; perhaps D is TRBD1 or TRBD2 (5 bases each). Looked up from germline, CDR1 is LNHNV and CDR2 is YYDKDF (reference sequence). The CDR3 spans 17 residues. Trimming shortened V by 7 bases and J by 5 bases, and 23 bases separated the two germline ends. CDR3 protein: CATTRLRGTRLTGELFF. The CDR3 DNA follows: TGTGCCACCACCCGACTCCGAGGGACCCGACTTACCGGGGAGCTGTTTTTT. Drawing the rest from reference TRBV15 and TRBJ2-2, the complete variable domain is DAMVIQNPRYQVTQFGKPVTLSCSQTLNHNVMYWYQQKSSQAPKLLFHYYDKDFNNEADTPDNFQSRRPNTSFCFLDIRSPGLGDTAMYLCATTRLRGTRLTGELFFGEGSRLTVL.